Listed below are T cell receptor beta chains from one sample, sequenced in a study of T cells expressing NK-cell markers. TCRdb processed the 5' RACE reads again and assigns one entry to each CDR3 protein, with no DNA. This sample's table has approximately 380,000 distinct CDR3 sequences. Sample: blood T cells: a sorted CD56 or NKG2C T cell subset, CD4+ or CD8+ T cells, or bulk PBMC T cells (not recorded which). The source is a man aged 18-75 years in good health. Each CDR3 is given with its conserved first and last residue.

cdr3_length,v_call,j_call,cdr3_aa
15,TRBV5-1,TRBJ1-2,CASSPSSPDRAGYTF
17,TRBV3-1,TRBJ2-5,CASSQATSGGGGETQYF
14,TRBV20-1,TRBJ2-1,CSATLEEVYNEQFF
13,TRBV5-8,TRBJ2-7,CASSFYGAYEQYF
18,TRBV7-2,TRBJ2-3,CASSLAVLAGGITDTQYF
17,TRBV18,TRBJ2-3,CASSPNPAAASTDTQYF
13,TRBV10-2,TRBJ1-1,CASSEFFRGWRFF
13,TRBV20-1,TRBJ2-3,CSARDFVTDTQYF
13,TRBV3-1,TRBJ1-4,CASSRLQGEKLFF
15,TRBV12-3/TRBV12-4,TRBJ1-2,CASSFGPPANYGYTF
14,TRBV20-1,TRBJ2-7,CKPRASGAFNEQYF
11,TRBV12-3/TRBV12-4,TRBJ2-7,CASSSRTGQYF
18,TRBV6-5,TRBJ2-3,CASSSLTGGGHSTDTQYF
14,TRBV5-5,TRBJ1-3,CASSRDRQRGTIYF
15,TRBV3-1,TRBJ1-1,CASSRVGTENTEAFF
14,TRBV5-8,TRBJ1-1,CASSLEWGSVEAFF
13,TRBV28,TRBJ2-1,CASNQGINNEQFF
14,TRBV7-9,TRBJ2-2,CASSLAGSDGELFF
16,TRBV7-2,TRBJ2-1,CASSPPGLAGNNEQFF
16,TRBV7-2,TRBJ1-1,CASSLSIGGAGTEAFF
18,TRBV12-5,TRBJ2-5,CASGSGELAVGFGETQYF
15,TRBV28,TRBJ1-4,CASSAATGDGGKLFF
15,TRBV21-1,TRBJ2-1,CASSKGQLLHNEQFF